This T cell receptor (beta chain) was found in a study of monozygotic twins with inflammatory bowel disease (dated 2019 in TCRdb). As for the study more broadly: The complete study included around 30 monozygotic twin pairs: 19 IBD-discordant Danish pairs and nine German pairs, of which four were IBD-concordant and five were IBD-discordant. Each individual had, on average, about 151 000 unique TCRalpha sequences and 181 000 unique TCRbeta sequences available for analysis. The search for disease-associated traits relied mainly on comparing, within discordant pairs, IBD patients with their genetically identical healthy co-twins.

General findings and caveats noted by the study authors: The results gave no support for a single strong signal or clonotype linked to IBD. Because patients received different immunosuppressive treatments, the repertoires may have picked up extra background noise and variability between individuals. Distinction between different T cell subtypes could not be achieved in the analysis. Concordant and discordant twins showed no difference in repertoire similarity, possibly because of limited statistical power. IBD patients shared fewer clonotypes with other individuals than healthy twins did, most markedly in patients showing signs of disease activity. A decrease in TCRbeta repertoire diversity, as measured by inverse Simpson index, was observed in IBD patients compared with their healthy co-twins.

Concerning this clonotype: The antigen it binds to is not known.

The CDR3 holds 15 amino acids from the cysteine to the phenylalanine. No coding sequence is recorded. Library construction relied on 5' RACE. The input for every TCR library was around 4,000 ng of total RNA. cDNA was synthesized with SMARTScribe reverse transcriptase in eight separate reactions per sample. During cDNA synthesis, unique molecular identifiers containing a 6-nucleotide sample barcode were introduced by template switching. TCRalpha and TCRbeta cDNA was amplified by two nested PCRs of around 16 and 10 cycles, with bead purification after each PCR. Before amplification, cDNA was treated with uracil DNA-glycosylase and purified using the QIAquick PCR purification kit. The second PCR added Illumina TruSeq-compatible adapters along with sample-specific barcodes. Library quality and concentration were checked on TapeStation and Qubit, and libraries were pooled at about 4.9 ng each. The pooled libraries were sequenced with 2 x 100 bp reads and custom sequencing primers on an Illumina HiSeq2500 single-index Rapid Run. Concerning the study's data processing: UMI-based consensus assembly with MiGEC version 1.2.6 was used to correct PCR and sequencing errors. MiXCR version 2.1.1 was used for V(D)J alignment, clonotype assembly and CDR3 extraction. To normalise gene usage, clonotype sharing and MAIT/NKT TCR abundance, the top 1000, 10 000 and 20 000 clonotypes in each sample were analysed. After downsampling to 27 000 UMIs, diversity was calculated as the inverse Simpson index using the vegan R package. Paired Mann-Whitney U tests were applied to discordant twin pairs, with Benjamini-Hochberg correction for multiple testing. TCRdb reprocessed the reads into one record per CDR3 protein sequence, lacking DNA. These V and J calls are TCRdb output, not the study's own analysis. The sample's table lists a count of more than 350,000 distinct CDR3 sequences. Approximately 2.4% of the sample is taken by the ten largest.

From each donor, an approximately 2.5 ml peripheral blood sample was collected into PAXgene tubes and stored at -80 degrees C. Without any T cell sorting, total RNA was extracted from whole blood using the PAXgene blood miRNA kit on an automated QIAcube. Peripheral blood from monozygotic twin pairs, either concordant or discordant for inflammatory bowel disease, underwent deep TCRalpha and TCRbeta repertoire profiling that used unique molecular barcoding. For every twin pair, smoking habits were documented, and each individual was categorised as a current, former or never smoker. Sequenced material: blood. The sequence came from a human donor with ulcerative colitis or Crohn's disease, or a healthy co-twin of an affected twin (not recorded which). This chain joins TRBV12-3 or TRBV12-4 to TRBJ2-1; TCRdb proposes TRBD2, but this gene call is untestable without DNA. The CDR3 has the sequence CASSRKREIQYEQFF.